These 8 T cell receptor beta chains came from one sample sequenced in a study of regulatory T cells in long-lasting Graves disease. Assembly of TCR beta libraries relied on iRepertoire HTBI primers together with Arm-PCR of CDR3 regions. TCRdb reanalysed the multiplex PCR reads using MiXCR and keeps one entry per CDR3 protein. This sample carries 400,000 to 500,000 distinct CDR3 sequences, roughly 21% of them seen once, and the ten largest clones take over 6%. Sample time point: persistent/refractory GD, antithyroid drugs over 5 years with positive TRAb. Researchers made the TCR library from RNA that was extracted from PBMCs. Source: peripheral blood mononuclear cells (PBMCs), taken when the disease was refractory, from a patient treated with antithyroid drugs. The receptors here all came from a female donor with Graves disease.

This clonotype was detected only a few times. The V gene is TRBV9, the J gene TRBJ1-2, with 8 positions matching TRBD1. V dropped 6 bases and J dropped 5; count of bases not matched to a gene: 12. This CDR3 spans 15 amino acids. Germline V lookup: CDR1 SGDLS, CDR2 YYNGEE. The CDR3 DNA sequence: TGTGCCAGCAACCGAGGACAGGGTGGTAGTTATGGCTACACCTTC. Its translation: CASNRGQGGSYGYTF.

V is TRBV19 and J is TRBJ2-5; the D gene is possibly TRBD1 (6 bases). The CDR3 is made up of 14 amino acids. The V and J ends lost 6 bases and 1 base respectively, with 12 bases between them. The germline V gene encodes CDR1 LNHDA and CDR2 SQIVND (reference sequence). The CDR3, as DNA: TGTGCCAGTAGCCCCCAGGGGTCCCAAGAGACCCAGTACTTC. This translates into CASSPQGSQETQYF.

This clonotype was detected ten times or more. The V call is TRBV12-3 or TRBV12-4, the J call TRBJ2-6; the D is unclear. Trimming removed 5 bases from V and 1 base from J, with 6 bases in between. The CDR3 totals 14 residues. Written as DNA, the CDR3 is TGTGCCAGCAGTGACGGGTCTGGGGCCAACGTCCTGACTTTC. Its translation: CASSDGSGANVLTF.

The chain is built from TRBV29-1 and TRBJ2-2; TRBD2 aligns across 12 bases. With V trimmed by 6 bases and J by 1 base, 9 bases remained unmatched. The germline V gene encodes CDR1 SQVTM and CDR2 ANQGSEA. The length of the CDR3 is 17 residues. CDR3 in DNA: TGCAGCGTCAACGGGCTAGCGGGAGGGTGGAACACCGGGGAGCTGTTTTTT. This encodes CSVNGLAGGWNTGELFF.

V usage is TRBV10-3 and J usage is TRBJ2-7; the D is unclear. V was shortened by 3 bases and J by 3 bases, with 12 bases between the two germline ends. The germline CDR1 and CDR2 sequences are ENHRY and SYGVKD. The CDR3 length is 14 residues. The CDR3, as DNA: TGTGCCATCAGTGATATGGTAAGGTTCTACGAGCAGTACTTC. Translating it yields CAISDMVRFYEQYF.

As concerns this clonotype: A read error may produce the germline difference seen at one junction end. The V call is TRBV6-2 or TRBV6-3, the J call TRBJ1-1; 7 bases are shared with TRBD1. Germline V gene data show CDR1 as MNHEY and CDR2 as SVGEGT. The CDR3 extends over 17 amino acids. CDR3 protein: CASSELVGQELGTKAFF. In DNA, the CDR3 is TGTGCCAGCAGTGAATTAGTTGGACAGGAATTAGGCACTAAAGCTTTCTTT.

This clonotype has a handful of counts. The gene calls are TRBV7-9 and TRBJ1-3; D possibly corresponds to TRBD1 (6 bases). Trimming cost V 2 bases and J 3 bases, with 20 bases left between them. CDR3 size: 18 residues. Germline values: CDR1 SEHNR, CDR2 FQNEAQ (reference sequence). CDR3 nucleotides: TGTGCCAGCAGCTTATTCATATCAGGGACATCTCATGGAAACACCATATATTTT. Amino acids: CASSLFISGTSHGNTIYF.

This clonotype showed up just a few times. The CDR3 loop reads CASSPDREANIQYF. The CDR3 DNA follows: TGTGCCAGCTCGCCGGACAGGGAGGCGAACATTCAGTACTTC. The J gene is TRBJ2-4, the V gene TRBV18, with 8 bases lining up with TRBD1. V was clipped by 6 bases and J by 7 bases; unmatched bases: 8. CDR1 and CDR2 (germline): KGHSH, LQKENI. The length of the CDR3 is 14 residues.